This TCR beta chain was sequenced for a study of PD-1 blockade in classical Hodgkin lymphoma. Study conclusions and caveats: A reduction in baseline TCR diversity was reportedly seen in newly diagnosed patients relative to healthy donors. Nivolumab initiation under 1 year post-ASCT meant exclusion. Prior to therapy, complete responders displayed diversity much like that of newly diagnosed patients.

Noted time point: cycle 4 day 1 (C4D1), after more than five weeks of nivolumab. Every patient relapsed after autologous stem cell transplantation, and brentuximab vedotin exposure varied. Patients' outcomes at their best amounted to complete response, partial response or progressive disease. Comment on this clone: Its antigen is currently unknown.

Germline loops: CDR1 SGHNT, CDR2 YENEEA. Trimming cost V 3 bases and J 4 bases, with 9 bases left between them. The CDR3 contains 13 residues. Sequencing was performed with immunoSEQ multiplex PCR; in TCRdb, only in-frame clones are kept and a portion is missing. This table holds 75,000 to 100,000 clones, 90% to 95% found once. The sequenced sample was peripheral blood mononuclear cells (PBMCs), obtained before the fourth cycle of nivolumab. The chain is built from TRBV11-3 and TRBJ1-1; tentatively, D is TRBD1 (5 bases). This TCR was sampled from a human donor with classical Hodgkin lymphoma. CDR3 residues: CASSFDGGTEAFF. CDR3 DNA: TGTGCCAGCAGCTTCGATGGGGGCACTGAAGCTTTCTTT. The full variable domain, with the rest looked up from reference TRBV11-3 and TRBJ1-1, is EAGVVQSPRYKIIEKKQPVAFWCNPISGHNTLYWYLQNLGQGPELLIRYENEEAVDDSQLPKDRFSAERLKGVDSTLKIQPAELGDSAVYLCASSFDGGTEAFFGQGTRLTVV.